Each of the 8 T cell receptor beta chains below was sequenced from the same sample in a study of long-term antiretroviral therapy in people with HIV. Version v3.0 of the immunoSEQ assay ran at survey level. Profiling relied on immunoSEQ multiplex PCR, and the TCRdb table lists in-frame clones only, not all of them. The sample includes 16,000 or so clones, 77% of them seen just once. The specimen comprised unsorted PBMCs, sampled 2.1 years after starting antiretroviral therapy. These receptor sequences come from a man aged 35 to 55 with HIV.

This clone was counted once. The DNA of the CDR3 is TGTGCCAGCAGCGTAGGCGACAGCGTGAACACTGAAGCTTTCTTT. This encodes CASSVGDSVNTEAFF. V and J are TRBV9 and TRBJ1-1, with D possibly matching TRBD1 (5 bases). CDR1 is SGDLS and CDR2 is YYNGEE in the germline V gene. V lost 0 bases and J lost 0, with 9 bases in between. This CDR3 has 15 amino acids.

Only a few counts were recorded for this clone. The chain recombines TRBV10-1 with TRBJ1-1; unclear D gene. V was clipped by 2 bases and J by 3 bases, with 7 bases between them. Germline V CDR1 and CDR2: WNHNN, SYGVQD (reference sequence). The CDR3 runs to 13 residues. As DNA, the CDR3 is TGCGCCAGCAGTGAGAACTCATACACTGAAGCTTTCTTT. Its protein product is CASSENSYTEAFF.

The chain links TRBV27 to TRBJ2-1; tentatively, D is TRBD1 (5 bases). Germline V gene sequence: CDR1 MNHEY, CDR2 SMNVEV (reference sequence). This CDR3 spans 12 amino acids. Trimming removed 6 bases at V and 7 bases at J, with 10 bases between. The CDR3 nucleotides read TGTGCCAGCAGAGGCGACAGTAATGAGCAGTTCTTC. Protein sequence: CASRGDSNEQFF.

The chain links TRBV14 to TRBJ1-1; 10 nucleotides line up with TRBD1. Trimming took 0 bases from V and 3 from J; bases not matched to a gene: 10. The CDR3 is 18 amino acids. The germline V gene encodes CDR1 SGHDN and CDR2 FVKESK. The CDR3 spells CASSQEGGTGDVDTEAFF. CDR3 in DNA: TGTGCCAGCAGCCAAGAAGGGGGGACAGGGGACGTGGACACTGAAGCTTTCTTT.

CDR3 in amino acids: CASSLNPGWVGYTF. The CDR3 coding sequence is TGTGCCAGCAGCTTAAATCCGGGGTGGGTTGGCTACACCTTC. V gene TRBV11-2 combines with J gene TRBJ1-2; D is unresolved. Trimming took off 2 bases at V and 7 bases at J, with 14 bases between the two ends. The CDR3 covers 14 residues. Per germline, CDR1 SGHAT and CDR2 FQNNGV.

V usage is TRBV20-1 and J usage is TRBJ2-7; TRBD1 is a possible D gene (5 bases). The CDR3 sequence is 11 residues long. Germline loops: CDR1 DFQATT, CDR2 SNEGSKA (reference sequence). The V end was cut by 6 bases, the J end by 3 bases, with 9 bases between. CDR3: CSARQLYEQYF. The DNA of the CDR3 is TGCAGTGCACGACAGCTCTACGAGCAGTACTTC.

The chain couples TRBV29-1 to TRBJ2-1; D remains ambiguous. From germline, CDR1 is SQVTM and CDR2 ANQGSEA. V was cut by 4 bases and J by 0 bases, with 7 bases left in between. CDR3 length equals 13 residues. CDR3 in amino acids: CSVVKASYNEQFF. The CDR3 region has the DNA TGCAGCGTTGTGAAGGCCTCCTACAATGAGCAGTTCTTC.

This clone was seen only a few times. The J gene is TRBJ1-6, the V gene TRBV5-4, with no clear D. The CDR3 covers 13 residues. Germline V CDR1 and CDR2: SGHNT, YYREEE (reference sequence). Trimming cost V 4 bases and J 3 bases, with 5 bases left between them. The CDR3 reads CASSGDYNSPLHF. The CDR3 DNA sequence: TGTGCCAGCAGCGGGGACTATAATTCACCCCTCCACTTT.